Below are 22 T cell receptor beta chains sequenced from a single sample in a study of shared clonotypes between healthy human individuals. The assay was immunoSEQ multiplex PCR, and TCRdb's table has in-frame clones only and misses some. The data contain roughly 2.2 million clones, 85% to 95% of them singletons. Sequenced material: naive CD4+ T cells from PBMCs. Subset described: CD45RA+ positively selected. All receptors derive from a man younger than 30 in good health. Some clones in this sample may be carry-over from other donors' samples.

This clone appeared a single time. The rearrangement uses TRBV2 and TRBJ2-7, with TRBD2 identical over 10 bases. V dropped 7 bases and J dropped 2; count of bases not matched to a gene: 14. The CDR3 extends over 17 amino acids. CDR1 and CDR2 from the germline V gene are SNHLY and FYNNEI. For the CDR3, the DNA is TGTGCCAGCAATCCCAAGGGCCTAGCGGGGGACCCCTACGAGCAGTACTTC. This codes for CASNPKGLAGDPYEQYF.

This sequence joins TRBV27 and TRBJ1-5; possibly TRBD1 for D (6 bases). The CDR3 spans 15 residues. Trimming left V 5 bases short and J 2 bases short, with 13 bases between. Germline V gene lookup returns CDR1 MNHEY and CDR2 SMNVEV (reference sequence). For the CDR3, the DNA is TGTGCCAGCAGTCCCCACAGGGATCGCAATCAGCCCCAGCATTTT. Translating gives CASSPHRDRNQPQHF.

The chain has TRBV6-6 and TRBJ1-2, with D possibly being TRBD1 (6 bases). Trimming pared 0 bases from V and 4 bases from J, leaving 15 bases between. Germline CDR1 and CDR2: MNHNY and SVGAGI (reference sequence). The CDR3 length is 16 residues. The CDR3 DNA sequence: TGTGCCAGCAGTTACTCGAGGGGGGGCCTGTCCTATGGCTACACCTTC. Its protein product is CASSYSRGGLSYGYTF.

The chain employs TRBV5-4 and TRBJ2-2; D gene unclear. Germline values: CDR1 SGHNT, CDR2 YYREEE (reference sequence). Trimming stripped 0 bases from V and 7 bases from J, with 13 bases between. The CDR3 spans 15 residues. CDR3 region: CASSLAARSGGELFF. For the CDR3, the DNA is TGTGCCAGCAGCTTGGCCGCGCGATCAGGCGGGGAGCTGTTTTTT.

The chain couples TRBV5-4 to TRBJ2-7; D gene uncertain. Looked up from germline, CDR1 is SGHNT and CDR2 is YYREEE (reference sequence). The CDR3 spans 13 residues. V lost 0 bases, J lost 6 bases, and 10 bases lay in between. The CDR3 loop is CASSLGGSLEQYF. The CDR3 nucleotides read TGTGCCAGCAGCTTGGGAGGATCCCTCGAGCAGTACTTC.

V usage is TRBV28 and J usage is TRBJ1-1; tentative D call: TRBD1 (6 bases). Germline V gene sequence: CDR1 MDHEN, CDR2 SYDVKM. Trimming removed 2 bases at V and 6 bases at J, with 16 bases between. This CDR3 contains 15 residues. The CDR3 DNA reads TGTGCCAGCAGTTTAGGGGTTGGGGGCTGGGCTGAAGCTTTCTTT. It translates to CASSLGVGGWAEAFF.

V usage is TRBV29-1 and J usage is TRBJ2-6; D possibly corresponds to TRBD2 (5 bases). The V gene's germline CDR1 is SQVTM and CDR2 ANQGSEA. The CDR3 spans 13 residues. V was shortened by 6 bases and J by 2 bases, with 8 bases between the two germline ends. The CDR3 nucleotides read TGCAGCGTCTCTAGCCCTGGGGCCAACGTCCTGACTTTC. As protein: CSVSSPGANVLTF. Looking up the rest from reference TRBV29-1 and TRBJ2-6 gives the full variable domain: SAVISQKPSRDICQRGTSLTIQCQVDSQVTMMFWYRQQPGQSLTLIATANQGSEATYESGFVIDKFPISRPNLTFSTLTVSNMSPEDSSIYLCSVSSPGANVLTFGAGSRLTVL.

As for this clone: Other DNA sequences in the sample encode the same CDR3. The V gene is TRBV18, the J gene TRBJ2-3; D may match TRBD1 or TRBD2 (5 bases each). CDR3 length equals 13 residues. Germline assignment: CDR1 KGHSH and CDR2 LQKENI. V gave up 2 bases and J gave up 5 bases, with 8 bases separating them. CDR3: CASSPGAGDTQYF. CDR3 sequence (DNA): TGTGCCAGCTCACCAGGGGCGGGAGATACGCAGTATTTT.

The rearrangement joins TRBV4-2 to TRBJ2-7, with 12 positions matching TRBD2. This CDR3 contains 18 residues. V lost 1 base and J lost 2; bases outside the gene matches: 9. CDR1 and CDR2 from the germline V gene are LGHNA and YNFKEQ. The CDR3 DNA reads TGTGCCAGCAGCCAAGTTGGGCTAGCGGGAGGGCGCCCCTACGAGCAGTACTTC. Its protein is CASSQVGLAGGRPYEQYF.

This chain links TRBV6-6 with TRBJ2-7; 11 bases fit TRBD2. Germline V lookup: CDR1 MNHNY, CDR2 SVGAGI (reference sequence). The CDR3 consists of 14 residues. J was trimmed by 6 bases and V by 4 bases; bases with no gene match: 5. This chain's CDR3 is CASSSSGGLSEQYF. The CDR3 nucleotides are TGTGCCAGCAGTTCTAGCGGGGGGTTGAGCGAGCAGTACTTC.

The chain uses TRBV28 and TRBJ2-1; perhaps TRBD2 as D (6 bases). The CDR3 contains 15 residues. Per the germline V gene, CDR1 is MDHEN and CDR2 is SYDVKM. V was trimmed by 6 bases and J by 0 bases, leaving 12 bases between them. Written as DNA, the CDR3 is TGTGCCAGCAGCCGTGGACTAACCTCCTACAATGAGCAGTTCTTC. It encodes CASSRGLTSYNEQFF.

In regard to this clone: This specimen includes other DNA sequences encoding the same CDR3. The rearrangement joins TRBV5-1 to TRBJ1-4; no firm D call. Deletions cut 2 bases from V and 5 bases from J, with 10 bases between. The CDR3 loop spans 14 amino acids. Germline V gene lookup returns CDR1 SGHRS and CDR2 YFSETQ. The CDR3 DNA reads TGCGCCAGCAGCTTAGCAGGAGCAAATGAAAAACTGTTTTTT. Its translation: CASSLAGANEKLFF.

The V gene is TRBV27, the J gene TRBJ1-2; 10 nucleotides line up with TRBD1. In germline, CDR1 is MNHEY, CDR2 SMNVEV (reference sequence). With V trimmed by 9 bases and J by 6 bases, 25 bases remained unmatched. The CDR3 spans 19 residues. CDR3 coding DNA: TGTGCCAGAGTCCCACCAGAGGCAAGAGACAGGGGGCGTAGGGATGGCTACACCTTC. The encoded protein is CARVPPEARDRGRRDGYTF.

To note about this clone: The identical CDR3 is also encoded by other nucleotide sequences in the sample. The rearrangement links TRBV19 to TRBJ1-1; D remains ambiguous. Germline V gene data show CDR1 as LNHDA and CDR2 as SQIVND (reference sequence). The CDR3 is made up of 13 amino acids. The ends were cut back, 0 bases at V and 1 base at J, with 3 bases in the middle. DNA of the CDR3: TGTGCCAGTAGTATAGATCGGAACACTGAAGCTTTCTTT. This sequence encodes CASSIDRNTEAFF.

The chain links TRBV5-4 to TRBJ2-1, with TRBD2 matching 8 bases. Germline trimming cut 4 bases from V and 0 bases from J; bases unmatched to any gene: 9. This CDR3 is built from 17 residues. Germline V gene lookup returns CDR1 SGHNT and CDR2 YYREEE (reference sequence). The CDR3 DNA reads TGTGCCAGCAGCCTAGGTGCAGGACTAGCCTCCTACAATGAGCAGTTCTTC. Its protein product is CASSLGAGLASYNEQFF. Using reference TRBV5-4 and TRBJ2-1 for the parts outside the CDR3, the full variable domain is ETGVTQSPTHLIKTRGQQVTLRCSSQSGHNTVSWYQQALGQGPQFIFQYYREEENGRGNFPPRFSGLQFPNYSSELNVNALELDDSALYLCASSLGAGLASYNEQFFGPGTRLTVL.

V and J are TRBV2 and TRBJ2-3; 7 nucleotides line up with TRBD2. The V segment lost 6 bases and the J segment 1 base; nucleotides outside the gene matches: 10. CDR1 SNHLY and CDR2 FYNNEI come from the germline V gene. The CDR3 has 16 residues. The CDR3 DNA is TGTGCCAGCAGGGTCCCAACGGCGGGGGGCACAGATACGCAGTATTTT. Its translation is CASRVPTAGGTDTQYF.

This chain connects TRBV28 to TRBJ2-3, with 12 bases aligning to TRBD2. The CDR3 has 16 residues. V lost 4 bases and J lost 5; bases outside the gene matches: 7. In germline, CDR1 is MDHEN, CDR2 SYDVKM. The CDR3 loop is CASSSRTSGTVDTQYF. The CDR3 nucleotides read TGTGCCAGCAGTTCACGGACTAGCGGGACGGTAGATACGCAGTATTTT.

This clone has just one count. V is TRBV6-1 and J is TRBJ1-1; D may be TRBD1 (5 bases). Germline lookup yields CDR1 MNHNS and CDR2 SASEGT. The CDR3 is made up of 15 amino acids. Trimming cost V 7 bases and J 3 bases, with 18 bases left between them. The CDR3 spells CASTPPPGWDTEAFF. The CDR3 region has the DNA TGTGCCAGCACCCCACCCCCAGGGTGGGACACTGAAGCTTTCTTT.

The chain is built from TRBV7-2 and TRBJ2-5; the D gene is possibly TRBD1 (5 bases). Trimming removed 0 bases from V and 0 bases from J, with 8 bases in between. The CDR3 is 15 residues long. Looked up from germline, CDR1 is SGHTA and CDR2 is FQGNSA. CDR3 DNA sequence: TGTGCCAGCAGCTTAGCTCCAGGGTACCAAGAGACCCAGTACTTC. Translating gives CASSLAPGYQETQYF.

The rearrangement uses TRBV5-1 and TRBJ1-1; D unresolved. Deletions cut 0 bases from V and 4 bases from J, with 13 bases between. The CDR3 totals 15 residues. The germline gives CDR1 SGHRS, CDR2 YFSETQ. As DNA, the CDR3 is TGCGCCAGCAGCTTGGAAGGTTCGTGGAGCACTGAAGCTTTCTTT. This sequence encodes CASSLEGSWSTEAFF.

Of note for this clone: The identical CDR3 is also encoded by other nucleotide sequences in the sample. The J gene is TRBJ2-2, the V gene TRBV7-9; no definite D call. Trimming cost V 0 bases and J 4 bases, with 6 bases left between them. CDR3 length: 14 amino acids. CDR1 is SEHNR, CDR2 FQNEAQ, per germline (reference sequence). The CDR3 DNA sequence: TGTGCCAGCAGCTTAGCAGGTCCCACCGGGGAGCTGTTTTTT. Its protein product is CASSLAGPTGELFF.

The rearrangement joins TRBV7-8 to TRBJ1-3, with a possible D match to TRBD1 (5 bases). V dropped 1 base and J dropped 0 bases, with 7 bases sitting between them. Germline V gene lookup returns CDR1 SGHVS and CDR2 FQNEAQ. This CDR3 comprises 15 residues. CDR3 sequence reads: CASSLGRDSGNTIYF. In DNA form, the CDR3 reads TGTGCCAGCAGCTTAGGCAGGGACTCTGGAAACACCATATATTTT.